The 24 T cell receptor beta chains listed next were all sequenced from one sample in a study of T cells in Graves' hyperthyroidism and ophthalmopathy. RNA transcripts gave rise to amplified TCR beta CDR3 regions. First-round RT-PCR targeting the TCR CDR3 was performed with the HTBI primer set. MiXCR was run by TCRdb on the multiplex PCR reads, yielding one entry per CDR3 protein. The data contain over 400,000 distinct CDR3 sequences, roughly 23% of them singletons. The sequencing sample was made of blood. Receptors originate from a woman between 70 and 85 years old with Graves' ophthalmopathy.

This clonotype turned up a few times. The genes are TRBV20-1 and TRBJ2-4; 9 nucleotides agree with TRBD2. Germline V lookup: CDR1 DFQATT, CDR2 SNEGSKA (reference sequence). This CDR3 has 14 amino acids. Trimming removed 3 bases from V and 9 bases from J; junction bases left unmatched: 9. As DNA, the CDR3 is TGCAGTGCTAGGGGGCCCAGCGGGGGGATCATTCAGTACTTC. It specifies CSARGPSGGIIQYF.

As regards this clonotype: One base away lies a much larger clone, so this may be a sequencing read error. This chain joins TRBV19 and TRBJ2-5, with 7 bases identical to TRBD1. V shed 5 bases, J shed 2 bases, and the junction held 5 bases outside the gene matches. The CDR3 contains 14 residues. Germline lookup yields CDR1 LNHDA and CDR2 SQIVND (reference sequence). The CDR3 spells CASSFWDRQETQYF. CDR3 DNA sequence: TGTGCCAGTAGTTTCTGGGACAGACAAGAGACCCAGTACTTC.

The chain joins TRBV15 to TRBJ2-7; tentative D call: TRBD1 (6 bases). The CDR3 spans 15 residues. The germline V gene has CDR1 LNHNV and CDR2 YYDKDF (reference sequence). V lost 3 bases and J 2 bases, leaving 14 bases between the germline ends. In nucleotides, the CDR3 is TGTGCCACCAGCAGCCGACAGGCCCCCGCCTACGAGCAGTACTTC. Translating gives CATSSRQAPAYEQYF.

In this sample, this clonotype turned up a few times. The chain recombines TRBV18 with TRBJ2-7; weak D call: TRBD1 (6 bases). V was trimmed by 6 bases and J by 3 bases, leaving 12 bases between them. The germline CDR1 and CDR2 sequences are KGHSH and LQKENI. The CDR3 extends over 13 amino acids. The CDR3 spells CASSSETGYEQYF. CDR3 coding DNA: TGTGCCAGCTCTTCCGAGACAGGCTACGAGCAGTACTTC.

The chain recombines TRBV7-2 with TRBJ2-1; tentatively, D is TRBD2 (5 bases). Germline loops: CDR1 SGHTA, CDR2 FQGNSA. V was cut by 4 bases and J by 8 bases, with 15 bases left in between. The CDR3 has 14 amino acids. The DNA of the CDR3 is TGTGCCAGCAGCTCCCGGTGGCCCGGGGATGAGCAGTTCTTC. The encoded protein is CASSSRWPGDEQFF.

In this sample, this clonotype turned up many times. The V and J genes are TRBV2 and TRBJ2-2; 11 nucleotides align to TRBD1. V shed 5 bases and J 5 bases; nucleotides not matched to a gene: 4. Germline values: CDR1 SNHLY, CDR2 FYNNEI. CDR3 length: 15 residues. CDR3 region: CASSWTGGGTGELFF. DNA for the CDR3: TGTGCCAGCAGTTGGACAGGGGGCGGTACCGGGGAGCTGTTTTTT.

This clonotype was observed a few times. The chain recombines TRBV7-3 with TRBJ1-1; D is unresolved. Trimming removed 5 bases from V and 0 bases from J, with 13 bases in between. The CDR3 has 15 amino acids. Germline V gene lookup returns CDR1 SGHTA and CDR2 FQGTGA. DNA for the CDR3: TGTGCCAGCAGCCCCTGGGGAGGGATGAACACTGAAGCTTTCTTT. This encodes CASSPWGGMNTEAFF.

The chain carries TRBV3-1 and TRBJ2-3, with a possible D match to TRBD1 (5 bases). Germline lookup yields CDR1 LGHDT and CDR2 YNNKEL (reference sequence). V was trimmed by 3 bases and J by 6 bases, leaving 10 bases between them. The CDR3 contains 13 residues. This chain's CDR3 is CASSQQGVDTQYF. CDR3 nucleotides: TGTGCCAGCAGCCAGCAGGGTGTGGATACGCAGTATTTT.

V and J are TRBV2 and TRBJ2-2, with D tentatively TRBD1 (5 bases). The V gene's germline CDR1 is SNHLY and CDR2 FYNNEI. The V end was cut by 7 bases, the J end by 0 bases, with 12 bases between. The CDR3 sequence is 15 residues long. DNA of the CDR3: TGTGCCAGCAAGAAGACAGCAACGAACACCGGGGAGCTGTTTTTT. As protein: CASKKTATNTGELFF. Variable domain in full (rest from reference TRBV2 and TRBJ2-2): EPEVTQTPSHQVTQMGQEVILRCVPISNHLYFYWYRQILGQKVEFLVSFYNNEISEKSEIFDDQFSVERPDGSNFTLKIRSTKLEDSAMYFCASKKTATNTGELFFGEGSRLTVL.

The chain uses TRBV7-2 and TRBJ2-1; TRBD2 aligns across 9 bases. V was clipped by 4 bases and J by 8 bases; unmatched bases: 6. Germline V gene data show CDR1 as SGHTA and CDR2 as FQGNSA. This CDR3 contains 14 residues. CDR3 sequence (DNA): TGTGCCAGCAGCTGGCGGACTAGCGCGGATGAGCAGTTCTTC. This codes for CASSWRTSADEQFF.

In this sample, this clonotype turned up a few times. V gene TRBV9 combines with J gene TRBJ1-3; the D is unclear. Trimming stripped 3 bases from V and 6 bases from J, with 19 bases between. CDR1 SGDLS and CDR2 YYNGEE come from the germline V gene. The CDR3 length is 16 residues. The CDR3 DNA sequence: TGTGCCAGCAGCGCCGACTCCAGGAAGGCATCAAACACCATATATTTT. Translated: CASSADSRKASNTIYF.

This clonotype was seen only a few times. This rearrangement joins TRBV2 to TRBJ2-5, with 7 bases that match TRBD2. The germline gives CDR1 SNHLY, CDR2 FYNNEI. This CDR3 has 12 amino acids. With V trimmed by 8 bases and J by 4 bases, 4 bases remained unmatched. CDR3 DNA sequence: TGTGCCAGCGGACTAGAAGGAGAGACCCAGTACTTC. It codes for CASGLEGETQYF.

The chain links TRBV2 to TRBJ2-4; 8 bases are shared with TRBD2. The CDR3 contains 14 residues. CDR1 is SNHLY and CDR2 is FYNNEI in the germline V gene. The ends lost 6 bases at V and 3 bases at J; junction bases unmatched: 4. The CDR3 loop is CASRESGGKNIQYF. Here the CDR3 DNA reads TGTGCCAGCAGGGAGAGCGGGGGCAAAAACATTCAGTACTTC.

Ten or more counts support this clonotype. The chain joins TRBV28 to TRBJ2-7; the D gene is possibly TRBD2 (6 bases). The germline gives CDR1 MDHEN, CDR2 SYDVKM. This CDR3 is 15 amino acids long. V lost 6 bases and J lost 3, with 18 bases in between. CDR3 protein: CASRTSYGSFYEQYF. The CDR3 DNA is TGTGCCAGCAGAACGTCCTACGGGAGCTTCTACGAGCAGTACTTC.

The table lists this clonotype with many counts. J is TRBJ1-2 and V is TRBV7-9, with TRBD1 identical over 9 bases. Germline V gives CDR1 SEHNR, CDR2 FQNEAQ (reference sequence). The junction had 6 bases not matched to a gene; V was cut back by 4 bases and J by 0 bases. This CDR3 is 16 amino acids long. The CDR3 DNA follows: TGTGCCAGCAGCTCCCGGGACAGGGTTACTAACTATGGCTACACCTTC. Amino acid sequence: CASSSRDRVTNYGYTF.

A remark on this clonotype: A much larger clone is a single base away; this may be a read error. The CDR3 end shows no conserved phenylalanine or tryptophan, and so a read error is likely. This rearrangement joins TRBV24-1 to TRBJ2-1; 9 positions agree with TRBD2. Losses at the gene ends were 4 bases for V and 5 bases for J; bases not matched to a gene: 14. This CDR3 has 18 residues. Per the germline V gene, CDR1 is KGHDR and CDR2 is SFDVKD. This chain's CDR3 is CATSDASGNRIFDNEQFL. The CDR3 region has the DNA TGTGCCACCAGTGACGCTAGCGGGAATCGGATCTTTGACAATGAGCAGTTCCTC.

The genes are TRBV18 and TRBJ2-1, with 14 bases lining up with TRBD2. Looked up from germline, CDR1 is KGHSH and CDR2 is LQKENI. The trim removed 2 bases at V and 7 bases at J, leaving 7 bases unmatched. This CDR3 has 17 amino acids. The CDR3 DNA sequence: TGTGCCAGCTCACCAAGCGGGACTAGCGGGAGAATGAATGAGCAGTTCTTC. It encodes CASSPSGTSGRMNEQFF. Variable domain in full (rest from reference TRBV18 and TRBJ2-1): NAGVMQNPRHLVRRRGQEARLRCSPMKGHSHVYWYRQLPEEGLKFMVYLQKENIIDESGMPKERFSAEFPKEGPSILRIQQVVRGDSAAYFCASSPSGTSGRMNEQFFGPGTRLTVL.

Here the CDR3 DNA reads TGTGCCAGCAGCTTGGCCCGGGGCGGGCGGGGTGCCTACGAGCAGTACTTC. Protein product: CASSLARGGRGAYEQYF. This chain uses TRBV5-4 with TRBJ2-7; D is possibly TRBD2 (6 bases). V was trimmed by 0 bases and J by 2 bases, leaving 18 bases between them. The CDR3 contains 17 residues. CDR1 is SGHNT, CDR2 YYREEE, per germline (reference sequence).

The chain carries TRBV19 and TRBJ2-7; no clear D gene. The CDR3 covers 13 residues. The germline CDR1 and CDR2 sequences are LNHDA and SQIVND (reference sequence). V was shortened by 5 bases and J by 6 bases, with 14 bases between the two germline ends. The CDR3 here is CASSPAGPREQYF. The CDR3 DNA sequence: TGTGCCAGTAGTCCCGCCGGGCCACGCGAGCAGTACTTC.

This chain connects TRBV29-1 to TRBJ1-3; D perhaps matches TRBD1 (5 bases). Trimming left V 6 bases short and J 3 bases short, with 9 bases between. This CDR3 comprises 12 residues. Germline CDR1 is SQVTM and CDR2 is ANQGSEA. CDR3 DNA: TGCAGCGTAGGGACCGATGGAAACACCATATATTTT. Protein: CSVGTDGNTIYF.

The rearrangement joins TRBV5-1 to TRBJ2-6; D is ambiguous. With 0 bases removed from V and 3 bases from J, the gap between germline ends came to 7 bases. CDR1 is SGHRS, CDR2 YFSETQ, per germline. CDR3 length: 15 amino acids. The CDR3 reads CASSLDFGGANVLTF. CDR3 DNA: TGCGCCAGCAGCTTGGATTTCGGTGGGGCCAACGTCCTGACTTTC.

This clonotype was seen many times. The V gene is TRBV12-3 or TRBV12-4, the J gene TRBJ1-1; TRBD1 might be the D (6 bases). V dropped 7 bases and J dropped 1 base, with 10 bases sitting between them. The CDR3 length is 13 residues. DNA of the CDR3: TGTGCCAGCACGGGGGGCGCGAACACTGAAGCTTTCTTT. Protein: CASTGGANTEAFF.

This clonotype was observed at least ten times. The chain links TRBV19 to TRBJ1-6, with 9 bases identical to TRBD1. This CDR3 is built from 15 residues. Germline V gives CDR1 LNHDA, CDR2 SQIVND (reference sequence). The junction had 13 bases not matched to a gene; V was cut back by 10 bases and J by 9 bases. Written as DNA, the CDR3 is TGTGCCACACTGGGACAGGGCTACGGCTCTTCACCCCTCCACTTT. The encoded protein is CATLGQGYGSSPLHF.

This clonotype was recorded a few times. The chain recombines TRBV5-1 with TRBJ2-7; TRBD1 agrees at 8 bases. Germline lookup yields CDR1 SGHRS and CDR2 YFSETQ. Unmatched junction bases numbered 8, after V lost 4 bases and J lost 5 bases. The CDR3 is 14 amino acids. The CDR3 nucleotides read TGCGCCAGCAGCACCGACAGGGGTGCCCACGAGCAGTACTTC. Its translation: CASSTDRGAHEQYF.